These T cell receptor beta chains were read from a single sample in a study of T cells in Graves' hyperthyroidism and ophthalmopathy. TCRdb redid the calling of the multiplex PCR reads with MiXCR, one entry per CDR3 protein. The table includes approximately 870,000 distinct CDR3 sequences, roughly 40% detected once. Material: blood. The receptors were sampled from a man between 18 and 29 years old with Graves' hyperthyroidism. CDR3s include the opening cysteine and the closing phenylalanine or tryptophan. D genes are given only for firm matches. Clone size is stated in some rows and not others, as once, few, many or a class when expanded.

d_gene,j_gene,len,abundance,v_gene,CDR3nt,CDR3aa
-,TRBJ2-5,15,few,TRBV5-1,TGCGCCAGCAGCATGGACAGTGCGTACCAAGAGACCCAGTACTTC,CASSMDSAYQETQYF
-,TRBJ1-4,16,-,TRBV5-1,TGCGCCAGCAGCTTGCGCCTACAGGGTACAAATGAAAAACTGTTTTTT,CASSLRLQGTNEKLFF
-,TRBJ1-1,13,many,TRBV9,TGTGCCAGCAGCATCTCAGGGGACACTGAAGCTTTCTTT,CASSISGDTEAFF
TRBD1,TRBJ1-1,16,-,TRBV5-1,TGCGCCAGCAGCCTCCGGGACAGCTACACGAACACTGAAGCTTTCTTT,CASSLRDSYTNTEAFF
TRBD1,TRBJ1-1,14,few,TRBV11-1,TGTGCCAGCGGGACAGGGGCCACGAACACTGAAGCTTTCTTT,CASGTGATNTEAFF
-,TRBJ2-5,12,-,TRBV20-1,TGCAGTGCTGGGGGGGCAGTCGAGACCCAGTACTTC,CSAGGAVETQYF
-,TRBJ1-1,15,few,TRBV4-2,TGTGCCAGCAGCACCTGGGACGGAATCCTCACTGAAGCTTTCTTT,CASSTWDGILTEAFF
-,TRBJ1-6,15,-,TRBV9,TGTGCCAGCAGGGACCCCAGGAGCCAGAATTCACCCCTCCACTTT,CASRDPRSQNSPLHF
-,TRBJ2-2,16,many,TRBV25-1,TGTGCCAGCAGTGAAGTGGGGGCGGGGAGCACCGGGGAGCTGTTTTTT,CASSEVGAGSTGELFF
TRBD1,TRBJ2-7,14,many,TRBV7-2,TGTGCCAGCAGCCCGGACAGGGTGGCCTACGAGCAGTACTTC,CASSPDRVAYEQYF
-,TRBJ1-5,13,few,TRBV12-3/TRBV12-4,TGTGCCAGCAGTTTAGGCCTACAGCAGCCCCAGCATTTT,CASSLGLQQPQHF
-,TRBJ1-4,15,once,TRBV9,TGTGCCAGCAGCGTAGGACCCGGGACCGATGAAAAACTGTTTTTT,CASSVGPGTDEKLFF
TRBD1,TRBJ1-4,15,-,TRBV20-1,TGCAGTGCTAGTCGAGGACACAGGGGAGGAGAAAAACTGTTTTTT,CSASRGHRGGEKLFF
-,TRBJ2-7,13,few,TRBV11-2,TGTGCCAGCAGTCCCTGGACAAGCCACGAGCAGTACTTC,CASSPWTSHEQYF
TRBD1,TRBJ2-7,19,-,TRBV2,TGTGCCAGCAGCCCTCGCCCGATAGAGCCCACAGGGGTAGCCTACGAGCAGTACTTC,CASSPRPIEPTGVAYEQYF
TRBD2,TRBJ2-5,18,many,TRBV29-1,TGCAGCGTTGAGCGGTCTAGCGGGAGTGAAGAGTGGGAGGAGACCCAGTACTTC,CSVERSSGSEEWEETQYF
-,TRBJ2-2,15,few,TRBV5-1,TGCGCCAGCAGCTTGGAAGGGAGTGGTGGCGGGGAGCTGTTTTTT,CASSLEGSGGGELFF
TRBD1,TRBJ2-5,14,few,TRBV2,TGTGCCAGCATTGTCGACAGGGGAGGAGGGACCCAGTACTTC,CASIVDRGGGTQYF
-,TRBJ2-7,15,few,TRBV11-2,TGTGCCAGCAGCTTCATGGCAGGGGGGTCCCACGAGCAGTACTTC,CASSFMAGGSHEQYF
-,TRBJ1-1,15,-,TRBV19,TGTGCCAGTAGTGTGCTAGGGATCATGAACACTGAAGCTTTCTTT,CASSVLGIMNTEAFF
TRBD1,TRBJ2-5,14,many,TRBV2,TGTGCCAGCAGCCCGACAGGGTCGAGAGAGACCCAGTACTTC,CASSPTGSRETQYF
-,TRBJ1-5,15,once,TRBV19,TGTGCCAGCAGCCAAGACCCACTCGGCAATCAGCCCCAGCATTTT,CASSQDPLGNQPQHF
TRBD1,TRBJ2-5,16,-,TRBV2,TGTGCCAGCAGCGGTGGGGACAGGCCCCTTCGGGAGACCCAGTACTTC,CASSGGDRPLRETQYF
-,TRBJ2-5,13,many,TRBV7-4,TGTGCCAGCAGCCCCCGACCCGGGGAGACCCAGTACTTC,CASSPRPGETQYF
-,TRBJ1-4,15,few,TRBV7-9,TGTGCCAGCAGCCCTTCACAGGGTTCGGGTGAAAAACTGTTTTTT,CASSPSQGSGEKLFF
-,TRBJ1-2,14,many,TRBV7-8,TGTGCCAGCAGCCAGTATCTAGAAAACTATGGCTACACCTTC,CASSQYLENYGYTF
TRBD2,TRBJ2-2,15,-,TRBV25-1,TGTGCCAGCAGTTCGGGTAGCGGGAGCGGCGGGGAGCTGTTTTTT,CASSSGSGSGGELFF
TRBD2,TRBJ2-5,18,-,TRBV10-1,TGCGCCAGCGGTGAGACGATAGGGACTAGCGGGAGTGGAGAGACCCAGTACTTC,CASGETIGTSGSGETQYF
TRBD1,TRBJ1-2,13,-,TRBV3-1,TGTGCCAGCAGCCAAGGTGGACAGGGCGGCTACACCTTC,CASSQGGQGGYTF
-,TRBJ1-1,13,many,TRBV7-9,TGTGCCAGCAGCTTAGCAGGGTGGACTGAAGCTTTCTTT,CASSLAGWTEAFF
-,TRBJ2-3,13,-,TRBV10-3,TGTGCCATCGGTTCCAGTAGGGCAGATACGCAGTATTTT,CAIGSSRADTQYF
TRBD2,TRBJ2-7,13,many,TRBV14,TGTGCCAGCAGCATGCTAGCGGGAGGCGAGCAGTACTTC,CASSMLAGGEQYF
-,TRBJ1-5,13,-,TRBV7-9,TGTGCCTGGAGTGTGTCAGGTCGTCAGCCCCAGCATTTT,CAWSVSGRQPQHF
-,TRBJ2-3,14,-,TRBV7-8,TGTGCCAGCAGCCGGACAGAGTATACAGATACGCAGTATTTT,CASSRTEYTDTQYF
-,TRBJ1-1,13,few,TRBV5-4,TGTGCCAGCCAGAGGGGCCCGAACACTGAAGCTTTCTTT,CASQRGPNTEAFF
-,TRBJ2-7,13,few,TRBV4-1,TGCGCCAGCAGCCAAGTTGGGGACTACGAGCAGTACTTC,CASSQVGDYEQYF
-,TRBJ2-7,15,few,TRBV7-2,TGTGCCAGCAGCTTAGTAGGTGGAGGGGCTCGCGAGCAGTACTTC,CASSLVGGGAREQYF
TRBD1,TRBJ1-1,13,-,TRBV2,TGTGCCAGTCATAAACAGGGGTTCACCGAAGCTTTCTTT,CASHKQGFTEAFF
-,TRBJ1-2,13,-,TRBV5-6,TGTGCCAGCAGCGCCGGAGGGGGAGACGGCTACACCTTC,CASSAGGGDGYTF
TRBD1,TRBJ2-7,17,-,TRBV19,TGTGCCAGTAGTATAGCCATTACCGGGACAGGGGTCTACGAGCAGTACTTC,CASSIAITGTGVYEQYF